The text below deals with one TCR beta chain. This specimen belongs to a study of T cell repertoires in ileal Crohn's disease. This CDR3 region has 17 residues. Germline CDR1 SGHAT, CDR2 FQNNGV. V lost 5 bases and J lost 2, with 20 bases in between. Described time point: neoterminal ileum biopsy at postoperative endoscopy, about 6 months after surgery. The assay was immunoSEQ multiplex PCR, and TCRdb's table has in-frame clones only and misses some. The sample includes a few thousand clones, 81% seen only once; the top ten take 4.5% to 5.5%. The source is an adult with Crohn's disease. The sample comprised ileal tissue. The rearrangement links TRBV11-2 to TRBJ2-3; D might be TRBD1 (6 bases). The CDR3 loop reads CASSQDGQFWDTDTQYF. The CDR3 DNA sequence: TGTGCCAGCAGCCAAGACGGACAGTTTTGGGACACAGATACGCAGTATTTT.